This T cell receptor (beta chain) was identified in a study of shared clonotypes between healthy human individuals. J gave up 9 bases and V 5 bases, and 5 bases lay outside the gene matches. Germline CDR1 is LNHDA and CDR2 is SQIVND (reference sequence). There are 14 residues in the CDR3. The method was immunoSEQ multiplex PCR; TCRdb's version includes in-frame clones alone and lacks a portion of them. The sample has 850,000 to 1,200,000 clones, approximately 68% seen once. This receptor was taken from a man younger than 35 in good health. Sequenced input: memory CD4+ T cells sorted from blood. The subset is: CD45RA-negative fraction. The rearrangement links TRBV19 to TRBJ1-6; the match to TRBD1 covers 9 bases. The CDR3: CASSPDRGSSPLHF. CDR3 sequence (DNA): TGTGCCAGTAGTCCGGACAGGGGCTCTTCACCCCTCCACTTT.